This T cell receptor (beta chain) emerged from a study of tumor-infiltrating lymphocytes in primary liver carcinoma. The authors took blood RNA from unsorted whole blood and also extracted germline DNA. Germline CDR1 is KGHDR and CDR2 is SFDVKD. Trimming at V came to 4 bases and at J to 6 bases, leaving 16 bases not matched to a gene. This CDR3 is 19 amino acids long. From around 500 ng of total RNA, TCR beta-specific cDNA was reverse-transcribed using a constant-region primer. Three nested multiplex PCR rounds of slightly modified ARM-PCR generated TCR beta libraries. Amplification in the first two PCR rounds was performed using TRBV1-TRBV30 forward primers and a C-beta reverse primer for approximately 10 cycles each. MiXCR was run by TCRdb on the multiplex PCR reads, yielding one entry per CDR3 protein. The table has about 180,000 distinct CDR3 sequences, over 50% seen once.

The sequencing sample was made of peripheral blood. The sequence was obtained from a man between 35 and 55 years old with primary liver carcinoma and hepatitis B virus infection. The rearrangement links TRBV24-1 to TRBJ2-1, with 11 bases aligning to TRBD2. Written as DNA, the CDR3 is TGTGCCACCAGTGACCCGGACCCCACCACTAGCGGGAGAGGCAATGAGCAGTTCTTC. This sequence encodes CATSDPDPTTSGRGNEQFF.